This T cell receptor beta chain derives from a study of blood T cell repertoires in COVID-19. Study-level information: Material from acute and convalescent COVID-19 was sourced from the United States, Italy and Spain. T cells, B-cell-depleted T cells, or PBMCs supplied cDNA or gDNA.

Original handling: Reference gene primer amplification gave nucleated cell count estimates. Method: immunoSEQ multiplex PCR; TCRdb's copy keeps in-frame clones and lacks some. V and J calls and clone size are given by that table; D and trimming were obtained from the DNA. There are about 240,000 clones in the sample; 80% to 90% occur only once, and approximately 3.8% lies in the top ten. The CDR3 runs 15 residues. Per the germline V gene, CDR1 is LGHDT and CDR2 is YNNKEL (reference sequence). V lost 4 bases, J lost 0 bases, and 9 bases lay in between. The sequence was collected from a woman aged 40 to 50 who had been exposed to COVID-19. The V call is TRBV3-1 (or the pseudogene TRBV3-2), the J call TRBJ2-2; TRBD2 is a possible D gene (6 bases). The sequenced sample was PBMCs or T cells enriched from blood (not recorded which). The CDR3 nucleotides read TGTGCCAGCAGCCTACGACTAGCGAACACCGGGGAGCTGTTTTTT. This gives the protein CASSLRLANTGELFF.